These 8 T cell receptor beta chains were all obtained from the same sample, sequenced in a study of cytomegalovirus exposure and HLA in healthy donors. Primers for the PCR totalled 60 Vbeta and 13 Jbeta. Using immunoSEQ multiplex PCR, the repertoire was profiled, and TCRdb retains in-frame clones only, with some absent. The repertoire holds about 140,000 clones, with 68% as singletons. Sequenced input: PBMCs. These receptors came from a man in his 60s in good health and CMV-seronegative.

This clone appeared a single time. J is TRBJ1-4 and V is TRBV9; tentative D call: TRBD1 (5 bases). This CDR3 is 18 amino acids long. Germline loops: CDR1 SGDLS, CDR2 YYNGEE. Deletions cut 0 bases from V and 7 bases from J, with 22 bases between. As DNA, the CDR3 is TGTGCCAGCAGCGTAGATGGACAAGGTGTCGGGCGTGGTGAAAAACTGTTTTTT. The encoded protein is CASSVDGQGVGRGEKLFF.

This clone was counted only a few times. The chain couples TRBV30 to TRBJ1-4; D remains unclear. V was cut by 5 bases and J by 5 bases, with 18 bases left in between. Germline values: CDR1 GTSNPN, CDR2 SVGIG (reference sequence). The CDR3 consists of 15 residues. The CDR3 reads CAWDKADGENEKLFF. CDR3 bases: TGTGCCTGGGATAAAGCGGACGGCGAAAATGAAAAACTGTTTTTT.

The V and J genes are TRBV2 and TRBJ1-6; perhaps TRBD1 as D (5 bases). V was clipped by 8 bases and J by 8 bases, with 25 bases between them. The CDR3 contains 17 residues. CDR1 is SNHLY and CDR2 is FYNNEI in the germline V gene. CDR3 nucleotide sequence: TGTGCCAGCGCACATAACAGGTATCGCGGCCCGGATTCACCCCTCCACTTT. It encodes CASAHNRYRGPDSPLHF.

The chain has TRBV4-1 and TRBJ2-1; 11 bases match TRBD2. Looked up from germline, CDR1 is MGHRA and CDR2 is YSYEKL. The CDR3 sequence is 16 residues long. Trimming removed 1 base from V and 6 bases from J; junction bases left unmatched: 5. CDR3 amino acids: CASSQVAGTSGNEQFF. The CDR3, as DNA: TGCGCCAGCAGCCAAGTAGCCGGGACTAGCGGCAATGAGCAGTTCTTC.

This clone was found a few times. The chain carries TRBV6-1 and TRBJ1-4; 7 bases align to TRBD1. J was trimmed by 7 bases and V by 2 bases; bases with no gene match: 7. CDR3 size: 15 residues. CDR1 is MNHNS, CDR2 SASEGT, per germline. The CDR3 DNA reads TGTGCCAGCAGTGAAACCACAGGGGTTGGTGAAAAACTGTTTTTT. Translation gives CASSETTGVGEKLFF.

The gene calls are TRBV19 and TRBJ1-2; D is unresolved. CDR3 length: 11 amino acids. Trimming shortened V by 3 bases and J by 8 bases, and 7 bases separated the two germline ends. Germline V gives CDR1 LNHDA, CDR2 SQIVND (reference sequence). The CDR3 bases are TGTGCCAGTAGTATCTCCGAGGGCTACACCTTC. Its protein is CASSISEGYTF.

This clone was counted between two and nine times. The chain links TRBV30 to TRBJ1-2; D is perhaps TRBD1 (5 bases). CDR1 and CDR2 from the germline V gene are GTSNPN and SVGIG (reference sequence). This CDR3 has 13 residues. V was clipped by 4 bases and J by 4 bases, with 13 bases between them. Here the CDR3 DNA reads TGTGCCTGGATCCGTGACAGTTTCTATGGCTACACCTTC. Amino acids: CAWIRDSFYGYTF. Full variable domain (outside the CDR3, taken from reference TRBV30 and TRBJ1-2): SQTIHQWPATLVQPVGSPLSLECTVEGTSNPNLYWYRQAAGRGLQLLFYSVGIGQISSEVPQNLSASRPQDRQFILSSKKLLLSDSGFYLCAWIRDSFYGYTFGSGTRLTVV.

The table lists this clone with a few counts. The CDR3 here is CSALSRRTSTDTQYF. The CDR3 coding sequence is TGCAGCGCTCTTTCCCGGAGGACTAGCACAGATACGCAGTATTTT. V is TRBV29-1 and J is TRBJ2-3; D possibly corresponds to TRBD2 (5 bases). V lost 7 bases and J lost 0, with 17 bases in between. Germline V gene lookup returns CDR1 SQVTM and CDR2 ANQGSEA. The CDR3 runs 15 residues.